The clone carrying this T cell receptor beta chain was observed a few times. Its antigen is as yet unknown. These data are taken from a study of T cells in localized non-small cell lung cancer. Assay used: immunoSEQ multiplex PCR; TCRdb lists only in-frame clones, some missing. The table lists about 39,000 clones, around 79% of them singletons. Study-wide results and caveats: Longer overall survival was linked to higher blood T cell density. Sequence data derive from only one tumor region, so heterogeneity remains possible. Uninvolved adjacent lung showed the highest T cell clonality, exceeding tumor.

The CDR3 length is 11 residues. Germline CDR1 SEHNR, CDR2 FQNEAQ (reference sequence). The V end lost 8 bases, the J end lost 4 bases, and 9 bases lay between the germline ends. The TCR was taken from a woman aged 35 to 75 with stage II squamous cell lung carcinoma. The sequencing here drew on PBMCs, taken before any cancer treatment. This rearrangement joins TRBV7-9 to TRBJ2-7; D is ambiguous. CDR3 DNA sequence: TGTGCCAGCGGCCGTGGGTACGAGCAGTACTTC. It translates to CASGRGYEQYF. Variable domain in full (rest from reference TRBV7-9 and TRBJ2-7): DTGVSQNPRHKITKRGQNVTFRCDPISEHNRLYWYRQTLGQGPEFLTYFQNEAQLEKSRLLSDRFSAERPKGSFSTLEIQRTEQGDSAMYLCASGRGYEQYFGPGTRLTVT.